This is a list of T cell receptor beta chains from one sample in a study of OX40 agonist ivuxolimab in advanced cancers. Data came from immunoSEQ multiplex PCR; TCRdb stores just in-frame clones and leaves some out. Of fewer than 80,000 clones listed, approximately 92% are singletons. The sequencing here drew on CD4+ or CD8+ T cells sorted from blood, taken in a trial of the OX40 agonist ivuxolimab. These receptors were taken from an adult with an advanced solid tumor such as melanoma, head and neck, liver or kidney cancer. Each CDR3 is given with its conserved first and last residue. The D gene is left open where the match is weak. Clone size is given for some rows only: seen once, a few or many times, or a class if the clone is expanded.

CDR3: CAGQGNADTQYF
DNA: TGTGCCGGACAGGGGAACGCAGATACGCAGTATTTT
D: TRBD1
V: TRBV2
size: -
J: TRBJ2-3

CDR3: CASSLGRVVYNEQFF
DNA: TGTGCCAGCAGCTTAGGCAGGGTGGTCTACAATGAGCAGTTCTTC
D: -
V: TRBV7-2
size: -
J: TRBJ2-1

CDR3: CASSLYQGRGQAFF
DNA: TGTGCCAGCAGTTTATACCAGGGCCGAGGCCAAGCTTTCTTT
D: -
V: TRBV28
size: -
J: TRBJ1-1

CDR3: CATSRVASTGELFF
DNA: TGTGCCACCAGCAGAGTAGCGAGTACCGGGGAGCTGTTTTTT
D: -
V: TRBV15
size: -
J: TRBJ2-2

CDR3: CAIPDRGAANEKLFF
DNA: TGTGCCATCCCAGACAGGGGGGCAGCTAATGAAAAACTGTTTTTT
D: TRBD1
V: TRBV2
size: -
J: TRBJ1-4

CDR3: CASSTSGPYNEQFF
DNA: TGTGCCAGCAGTACTAGCGGACCCTACAATGAGCAGTTCTTC
D: TRBD2
V: TRBV27
size: -
J: TRBJ2-1

CDR3: CASSLPGLVAQYF
DNA: TGTGCCAGCAGTCTACCGGGACTAGTGGCCCAGTACTTC
D: TRBD2
V: TRBV7-2
size: -
J: TRBJ2-5

CDR3: CASSPRTGMYYGYTF
DNA: TGTGCCAGCAGTCCGAGGACAGGGATGTACTATGGCTACACCTTC
D: TRBD1
V: TRBV28
size: -
J: TRBJ1-2

CDR3: CSAVEGQPQHF
DNA: TGCAGTGCCGTTGAGGGTCAGCCCCAGCATTTT
D: -
V: TRBV20-1
size: -
J: TRBJ1-5

CDR3: CASSTGTGAFYEQYF
DNA: TGTGCCAGCAGTACCGGGACAGGGGCATTCTACGAGCAGTACTTC
D: TRBD1
V: TRBV6-6
size: -
J: TRBJ2-7

CDR3: CASSLLLAGGTDTQYF
DNA: TGTGCCAGCAGCTTACTACTAGCGGGTGGCACAGATACGCAGTATTTT
D: TRBD2
V: TRBV7-6
size: -
J: TRBJ2-3

CDR3: CASIQRGLYNEQFF
DNA: TGTGCCAGCATACAGCGGGGACTCTACAATGAGCAGTTCTTC
D: TRBD2
V: TRBV6-1
size: -
J: TRBJ2-1

CDR3: CASSPPGQVAGGYTF
DNA: TGTGCCAGCTCACCACCGGGTCAGGTCGCCGGTGGCTACACCTTC
D: -
V: TRBV18
size: -
J: TRBJ1-2

CDR3: CASSPRGGPYEQYF
DNA: TGCGCCAGCAGCCCGAGGGGGGGCCCCTACGAGCAGTACTTC
D: -
V: TRBV4-1
size: -
J: TRBJ2-7

CDR3: CASSQVGGVAEKLFF
DNA: TGCGCCAGCAGCCAAGTCGGAGGGGTGGCTGAAAAACTGTTTTTT
D: -
V: TRBV4-1
size: -
J: TRBJ1-4

CDR3: CASSVRLAGVQETQYF
DNA: TGCGCCAGCAGCGTACGACTAGCGGGAGTGCAAGAGACCCAGTACTTC
D: TRBD2
V: TRBV5-1
size: -
J: TRBJ2-5

CDR3: CASGSPHSDRPNQPQHF
DNA: TGTGCCAGCGGGAGCCCTCACTCAGATAGGCCCAATCAGCCCCAGCATTTT
D: -
V: TRBV2
size: -
J: TRBJ1-5

CDR3: CAISARDGQGDTEAFF
DNA: TGTGCCATCAGTGCCCGAGACGGACAGGGGGACACTGAAGCTTTCTTT
D: TRBD1
V: TRBV10-3
size: -
J: TRBJ1-1

CDR3: CASSLLTGLQETQYF
DNA: TGTGCCAGCAGTTTATTGACAGGTTTGCAAGAGACCCAGTACTTC
D: -
V: TRBV27
size: -
J: TRBJ2-5

CDR3: CASRPGLAEYNEQFF
DNA: TGTGCCAGCAGGCCGGGACTAGCGGAGTACAATGAGCAGTTCTTC
D: TRBD2
V: TRBV6-1
size: -
J: TRBJ2-1

CDR3: CASSRTGRNEQFF
DNA: TGTGCCAGCAGCCGGACAGGGAGAAATGAGCAGTTCTTC
D: TRBD1
V: TRBV28
size: -
J: TRBJ2-1

CDR3: CASSEGGYNEQFF
DNA: TGTGCCAGCAGTGAGGGAGGTTACAATGAGCAGTTCTTC
D: -
V: TRBV6-4
size: -
J: TRBJ2-1

CDR3: CSVVGQGRDEQYF
DNA: TGCAGCGTTGTGGGGCAGGGACGGGACGAGCAGTACTTC
D: -
V: TRBV29-1
size: once
J: TRBJ2-7

CDR3: CASSPGTLYGYTF
DNA: TGTGCCAGCAGCCCCGGGACACTCTATGGCTACACCTTC
D: -
V: TRBV2
size: -
J: TRBJ1-2

CDR3: CASIGAASAHTDTQYF
DNA: TGTGCCAGCATAGGGGCGGCTAGCGCCCACACAGATACGCAGTATTTT
D: -
V: TRBV2
size: few
J: TRBJ2-3

CDR3: CASSQTGTSGLSTDTQYF
DNA: TGTGCCAGCAGCCAGACCGGGACTAGCGGACTAAGCACAGATACGCAGTATTTT
D: TRBD2
V: TRBV7-6
size: -
J: TRBJ2-3

CDR3: CASMVTVNTEAFF
DNA: TGTGCCAGCATGGTCACGGTGAACACTGAAGCTTTCTTT
D: -
V: TRBV2
size: few
J: TRBJ1-1

CDR3: CASSDDYGYTF
DNA: TGTGCCAGCAGCGACGACTATGGCTACACCTTC
D: -
V: TRBV5-4
size: -
J: TRBJ1-2

CDR3: CASSLELQTSYEQYF
DNA: TGTGCCAGCAGCTTAGAACTACAAACATCCTACGAGCAGTACTTC
D: -
V: TRBV7-8
size: -
J: TRBJ2-7

CDR3: CATGLGGNTIYF
DNA: TGTGCCACCGGGCTGGGTGGAAACACCATATATTTT
D: -
V: TRBV15
size: -
J: TRBJ1-3

CDR3: CASRDGNTIYF
DNA: TGTGCCAGCAGGGATGGAAACACCATATATTTT
D: -
V: TRBV6-1
size: -
J: TRBJ1-3

CDR3: CASSPWGSNQPQHF
DNA: TGTGCCAGCAGCCCGTGGGGTAGCAATCAGCCCCAGCATTTT
D: -
V: TRBV9
size: -
J: TRBJ1-5

CDR3: CASSRGYSNQPQHF
DNA: TGTGCCAGCAGTCGGGGGTATAGCAATCAGCCCCAGCATTTT
D: -
V: TRBV27
size: -
J: TRBJ1-5

CDR3: CASRGTGARQPQHF
DNA: TGTGCCAGCAGGGGGACAGGGGCTCGTCAGCCCCAGCATTTT
D: TRBD1
V: TRBV27
size: -
J: TRBJ1-5

CDR3: CASSVGTDNQPQHF
DNA: TGTGCCAGCAGCGTTGGTACAGACAATCAGCCCCAGCATTTT
D: -
V: TRBV9
size: -
J: TRBJ1-5

CDR3: CASKKFSHGYTF
DNA: TGTGCCAGCAAGAAATTCAGCCATGGCTACACCTTC
D: -
V: TRBV6-5
size: -
J: TRBJ1-2

CDR3: CASNSPSENTEAFF
DNA: TGTGCCAGCAACTCCCCCAGCGAGAACACTGAAGCTTTCTTT
D: -
V: TRBV6-1
size: -
J: TRBJ1-1

CDR3: CASSVVKDNNEQFF
DNA: TGTGCCAGCAGCGTAGTAAAAGATAACAATGAGCAGTTCTTC
D: -
V: TRBV9
size: once
J: TRBJ2-1

CDR3: CASSPRGSNQPQHF
DNA: TGTGCCAGCAGTCCTCGAGGGAGCAATCAGCCCCAGCATTTT
D: -
V: TRBV6-6
size: -
J: TRBJ1-5

CDR3: CASRSPGQRTYEQYF
DNA: TGTGCCAGTAGGAGCCCGGGACAGCGCACCTACGAGCAGTACTTC
D: TRBD1
V: TRBV19
size: -
J: TRBJ2-7

CDR3: CASSQMGQNTEAFF
DNA: TGCGCCAGCAGCCAAATGGGACAGAACACTGAAGCTTTCTTT
D: -
V: TRBV4-1
size: -
J: TRBJ1-1

CDR3: CASSLWTSGSDNEQFF
DNA: TGTGCCAGCAGCTTATGGACTAGCGGGAGCGACAATGAGCAGTTCTTC
D: TRBD2
V: TRBV11-2
size: -
J: TRBJ2-1

CDR3: CASSGNRDMNTEAFF
DNA: TGTGCCAGCAGCGGTAACAGGGACATGAACACTGAAGCTTTCTTT
D: -
V: TRBV9
size: few
J: TRBJ1-1

CDR3: CASSVEGLGYEQFF
DNA: TGTGCCAGCAGCGTAGAGGGACTAGGGTATGAGCAGTTCTTC
D: TRBD2
V: TRBV9
size: -
J: TRBJ2-1

CDR3: CASSQTANSYEQYF
DNA: TGTGCCAGCAGCCAGACAGCAAACTCCTACGAGCAGTACTTC
D: -
V: TRBV7-9
size: -
J: TRBJ2-7

CDR3: CASSLGLGADTQYF
DNA: TGTGCCAGCAGCTTAGGTTTGGGAGCTGATACGCAGTATTTT
D: -
V: TRBV7-2
size: -
J: TRBJ2-3

CDR3: CASSLLLTLDEQYF
DNA: TGTGCCAGCAGTTTGTTGCTCACCCTGGACGAGCAGTACTTC
D: -
V: TRBV28
size: -
J: TRBJ2-7

CDR3: CASSTGGGPTEAFF
DNA: TGTGCCAGTAGTACCGGGGGGGGCCCCACTGAAGCTTTCTTT
D: -
V: TRBV19
size: few
J: TRBJ1-1

CDR3: CASRLNPFNYGYTF
DNA: TGTGCAAGTCGCTTAAACCCCTTTAACTATGGCTACACCTTC
D: -
V: TRBV12-2
size: -
J: TRBJ1-2

CDR3: CASSRLAGLHEQYF
DNA: TGTGCCAGCAGCCGACTAGCGGGACTACACGAGCAGTACTTC
D: TRBD2
V: TRBV27
size: -
J: TRBJ2-7

CDR3: CAWSVGSQLATEAFF
DNA: TGTGCCTGGAGTGTAGGGAGCCAGTTAGCCACTGAAGCTTTCTTT
D: -
V: TRBV30
size: -
J: TRBJ1-1

CDR3: CASSSGQFSTDTQYF
DNA: TGTGCCAGCAGCTCCGGACAGTTTAGCACAGATACGCAGTATTTT
D: -
V: TRBV11-2
size: -
J: TRBJ2-3

CDR3: CASSLETFYGYTF
DNA: TGCGCCAGCAGTTTGGAGACCTTCTATGGCTACACCTTC
D: -
V: TRBV10-2
size: -
J: TRBJ1-2